This T cell receptor (beta chain) was documented in a study of blood T cell repertoires in COVID-19. In the study overall: COVID-19 samples collected from the United States, Italy and Spain covered acute and convalescent phases. PBMCs, B-cell-depleted T cells, or T cells provided the cDNA or gDNA that made up the material.

In the study's own analysis: Amplification of reference gene primers provided the estimated nucleated cell counts. TCRdb keeps only in-frame clones here, not all; method: immunoSEQ multiplex PCR. V and J calls and clone size follow that table, whereas D and trimming were derived from the DNA. Here the sample spans about 85,000 clones, approximately 88% being singletons. Trimming took off 0 bases at V and 4 bases at J, with 10 bases between the two ends. The CDR3 is 16 amino acids. This clonotype originated in a man aged 55 to 69 with acute or convalescent COVID-19. Sequencing was carried out using peripheral blood. The V gene is TRBV6-7, the J gene TRBJ1-6; possibly TRBD1 for D (5 bases). Being an ORF, TRBV6-7 has a function that is uncertain. The CDR3 protein is CASSYSSRVYNSPLHF. For the CDR3, the DNA is TGTGCCAGCAGTTACTCGTCCAGGGTGTATAATTCACCCCTCCACTTT.